The TCR beta chain under discussion was sequenced for a study of vaccination and CD4 T cells after COVID-19. Overall study: Post-vaccine sample collection happened at a median of about 72 days after dose two, ranging 14 to 241.

Treatment of the sample: roughly ten-day PBMC culture with coronavirus spike peptide pools or control peptides (ViraFEST assay). Study-level points and caveats: In convalescent patients, 304 of 307 vaccine-specific clones were mono-reactive for SARS-CoV-2 spike.

Notes on this clonotype: Antigen: not known.

Trimming cost V 6 bases and J 3 bases; bases outside gene matches: 7. Germline CDR1 DFQATT, CDR2 SNEGSKA (reference sequence). The CDR3 runs 15 residues. Sequenced with the Oncomine TCR Beta short-read assay was DNA taken from cultured CD4+ T cells. TCRdb re-analysed the PCR reads in MiXCR, keeping a single row per CDR3 protein. The sample includes 20,000 or so distinct CDR3 sequences, about 44% of them seen just once. The receptor was isolated from a human donor who had recovered from COVID-19. Specimen: CD4+ T cells from blood, cultured in vitro, collected after SARS-CoV-2 vaccination. The genes are TRBV20-1 and TRBJ2-7; 14 bases fit TRBD2. CDR3: CSAPGLAGGIYEQYF. Written as DNA, the CDR3 is TGCAGTGCCCCCGGACTAGCGGGGGGAATCTACGAGCAGTACTTC.